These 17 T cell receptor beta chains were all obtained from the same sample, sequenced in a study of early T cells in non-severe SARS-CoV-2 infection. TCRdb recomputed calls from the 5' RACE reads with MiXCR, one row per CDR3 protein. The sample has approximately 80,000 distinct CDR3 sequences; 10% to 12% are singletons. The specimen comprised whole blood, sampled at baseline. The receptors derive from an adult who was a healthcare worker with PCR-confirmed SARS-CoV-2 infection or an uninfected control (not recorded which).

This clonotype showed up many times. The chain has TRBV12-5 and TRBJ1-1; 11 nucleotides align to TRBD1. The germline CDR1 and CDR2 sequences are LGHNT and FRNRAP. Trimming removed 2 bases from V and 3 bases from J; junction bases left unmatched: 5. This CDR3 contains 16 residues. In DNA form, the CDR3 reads TGTGCTAGTGGTTTGCCCCGGACAGGGGGCCACACTGAAGCTTTCTTT. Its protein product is CASGLPRTGGHTEAFF.

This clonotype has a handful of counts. The CDR3 is CSARDLPGNTIYF. Written as DNA, the CDR3 is TGCAGTGCTAGAGATTTACCTGGAAACACCATATATTTT. The rearrangement joins TRBV20-1 to TRBJ1-3, with no clear D. Deletions cut 0 bases from V and 2 bases from J, with 5 bases between. CDR1 and CDR2 from the germline V gene are DFQATT and SNEGSKA (reference sequence). The CDR3 has 13 amino acids.

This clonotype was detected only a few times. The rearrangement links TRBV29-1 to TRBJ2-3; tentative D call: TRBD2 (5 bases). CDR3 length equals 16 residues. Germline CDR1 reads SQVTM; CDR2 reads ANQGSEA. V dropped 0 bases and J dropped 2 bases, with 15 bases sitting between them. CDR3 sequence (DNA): TGCAGCGTTGAAGACCAGATGGGGAGACCCACAGATACGCAGTATTTT. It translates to CSVEDQMGRPTDTQYF.

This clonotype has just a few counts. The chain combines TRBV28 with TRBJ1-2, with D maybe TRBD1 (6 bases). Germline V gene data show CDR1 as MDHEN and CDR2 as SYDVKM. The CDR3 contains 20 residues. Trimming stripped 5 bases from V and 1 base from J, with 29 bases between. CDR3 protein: CASSLPQGPTDFENNYGYTF. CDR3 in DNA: TGTGCCAGCAGTCTCCCCCAGGGGCCGACTGATTTTGAAAATAACTATGGCTACACCTTC.

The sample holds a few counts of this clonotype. CDR3 in amino acids: CASSADGPSTDTQYF. The CDR3 region has the DNA TGTGCCAGCAGCGCTGACGGTCCTAGCACAGATACGCAGTATTTT. V and J are TRBV2 and TRBJ2-3; no reliable D call. CDR3 length: 15 residues. V lost 6 bases and J 0 bases, leaving 13 bases between the germline ends. Germline-derived CDR1 and CDR2 are SNHLY and FYNNEI.

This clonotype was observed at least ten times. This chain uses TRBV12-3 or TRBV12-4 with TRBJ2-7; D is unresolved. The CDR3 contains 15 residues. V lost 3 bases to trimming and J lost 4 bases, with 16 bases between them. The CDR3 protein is CASSFTGLHRYEQYF. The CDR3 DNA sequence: TGTGCCAGCAGTTTCACCGGTTTACATCGGTACGAGCAGTACTTC.

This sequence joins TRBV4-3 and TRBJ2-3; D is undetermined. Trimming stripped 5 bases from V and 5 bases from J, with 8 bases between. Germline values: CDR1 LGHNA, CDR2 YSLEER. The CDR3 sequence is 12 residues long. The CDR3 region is CASSKRRDTQYF. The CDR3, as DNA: TGCGCCAGCAGCAAGAGGAGAGATACGCAGTATTTT.

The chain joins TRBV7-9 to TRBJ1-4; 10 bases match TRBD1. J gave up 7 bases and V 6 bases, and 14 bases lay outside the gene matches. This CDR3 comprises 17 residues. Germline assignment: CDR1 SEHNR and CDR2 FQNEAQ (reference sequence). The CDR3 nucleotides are TGTGCCAGCAGGCAAACTCCCGGGACAGGGGACGGTGAAAAACTGTTTTTT. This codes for CASRQTPGTGDGEKLFF.

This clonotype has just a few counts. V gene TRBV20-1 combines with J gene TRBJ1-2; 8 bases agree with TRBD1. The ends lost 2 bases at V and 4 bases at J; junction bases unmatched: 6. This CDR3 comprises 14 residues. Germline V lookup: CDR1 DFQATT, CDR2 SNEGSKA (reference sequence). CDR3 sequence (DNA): TGCAGTGCTAGACCTAAGACAGGGGTCTATGGCTACACCTTC. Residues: CSARPKTGVYGYTF.

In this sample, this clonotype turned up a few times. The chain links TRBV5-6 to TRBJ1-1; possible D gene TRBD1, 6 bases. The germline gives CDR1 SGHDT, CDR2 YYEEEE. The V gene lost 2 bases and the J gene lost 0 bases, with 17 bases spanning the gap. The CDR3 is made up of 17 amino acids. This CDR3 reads CASSLGQSVYMNTEAFF. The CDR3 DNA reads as TGTGCCAGCAGCTTAGGACAGTCCGTATATATGAACACTGAAGCTTTCTTT.

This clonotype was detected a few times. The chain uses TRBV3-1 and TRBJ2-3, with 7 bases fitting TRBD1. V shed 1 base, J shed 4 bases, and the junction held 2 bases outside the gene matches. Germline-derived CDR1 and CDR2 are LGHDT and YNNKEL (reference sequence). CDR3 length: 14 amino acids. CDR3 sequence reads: CASSQVGTADTQYF. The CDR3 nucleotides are TGTGCCAGCAGCCAAGTGGGGACAGCAGATACGCAGTATTTT.

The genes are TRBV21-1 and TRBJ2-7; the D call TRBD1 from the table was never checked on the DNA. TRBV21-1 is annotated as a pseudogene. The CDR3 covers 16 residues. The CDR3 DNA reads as TGTGCCAGCAGCAAATCCCCCAGGGGGCACTCCTACGAGCAGTACTTC. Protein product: CASSKSPRGHSYEQYF.

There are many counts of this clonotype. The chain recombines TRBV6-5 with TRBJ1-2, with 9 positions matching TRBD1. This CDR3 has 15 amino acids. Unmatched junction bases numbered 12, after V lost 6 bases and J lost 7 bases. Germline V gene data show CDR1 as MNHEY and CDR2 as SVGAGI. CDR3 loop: CASRHTGGELSGYTF. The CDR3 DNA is TGTGCCAGCAGACACACAGGGGGCGAACTCTCTGGCTACACCTTC.

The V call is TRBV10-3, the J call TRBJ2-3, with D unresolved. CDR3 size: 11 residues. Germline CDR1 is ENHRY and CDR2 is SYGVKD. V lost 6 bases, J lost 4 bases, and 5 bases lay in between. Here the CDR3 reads CAISLADTQYF. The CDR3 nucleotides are TGTGCCATCAGCTTAGCAGATACGCAGTATTTT.

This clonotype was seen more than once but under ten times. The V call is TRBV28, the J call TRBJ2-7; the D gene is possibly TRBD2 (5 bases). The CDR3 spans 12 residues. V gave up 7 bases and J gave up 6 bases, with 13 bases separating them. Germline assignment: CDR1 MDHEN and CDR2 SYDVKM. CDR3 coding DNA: TGTGCCAGCACCCCTCTCGGAGGCGAGCAGTACTTC. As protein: CASTPLGGEQYF.

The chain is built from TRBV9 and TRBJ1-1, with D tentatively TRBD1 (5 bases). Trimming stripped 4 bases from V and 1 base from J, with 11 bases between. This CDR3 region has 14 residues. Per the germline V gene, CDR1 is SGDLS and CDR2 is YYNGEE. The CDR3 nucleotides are TGTGCCAGCAGCCCCCCCAGGGCGAACACTGAAGCTTTCTTT. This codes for CASSPPRANTEAFF.

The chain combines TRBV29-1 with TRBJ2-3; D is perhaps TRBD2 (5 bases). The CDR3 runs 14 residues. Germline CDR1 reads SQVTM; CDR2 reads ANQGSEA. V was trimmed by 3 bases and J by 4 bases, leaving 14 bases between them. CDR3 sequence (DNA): TGCAGCGTTGAGGATGGTAGAGGGCCAGATACGCAGTATTTT. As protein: CSVEDGRGPDTQYF.